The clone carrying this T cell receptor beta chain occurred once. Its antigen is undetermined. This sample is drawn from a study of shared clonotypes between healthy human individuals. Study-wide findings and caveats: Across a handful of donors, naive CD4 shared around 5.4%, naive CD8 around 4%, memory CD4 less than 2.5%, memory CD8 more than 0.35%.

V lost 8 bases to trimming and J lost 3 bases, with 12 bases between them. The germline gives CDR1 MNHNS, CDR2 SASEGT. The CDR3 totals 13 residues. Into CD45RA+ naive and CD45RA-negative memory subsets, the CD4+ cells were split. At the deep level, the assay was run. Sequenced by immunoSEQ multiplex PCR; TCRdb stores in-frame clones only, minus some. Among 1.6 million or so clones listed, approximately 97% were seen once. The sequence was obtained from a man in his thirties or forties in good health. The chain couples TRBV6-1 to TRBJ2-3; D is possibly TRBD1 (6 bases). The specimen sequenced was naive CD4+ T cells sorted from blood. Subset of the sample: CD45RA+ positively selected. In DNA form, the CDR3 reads TGTGCCAGCGCCATAACAGGGACAGATACGCAGTATTTT. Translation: CASAITGTDTQYF.